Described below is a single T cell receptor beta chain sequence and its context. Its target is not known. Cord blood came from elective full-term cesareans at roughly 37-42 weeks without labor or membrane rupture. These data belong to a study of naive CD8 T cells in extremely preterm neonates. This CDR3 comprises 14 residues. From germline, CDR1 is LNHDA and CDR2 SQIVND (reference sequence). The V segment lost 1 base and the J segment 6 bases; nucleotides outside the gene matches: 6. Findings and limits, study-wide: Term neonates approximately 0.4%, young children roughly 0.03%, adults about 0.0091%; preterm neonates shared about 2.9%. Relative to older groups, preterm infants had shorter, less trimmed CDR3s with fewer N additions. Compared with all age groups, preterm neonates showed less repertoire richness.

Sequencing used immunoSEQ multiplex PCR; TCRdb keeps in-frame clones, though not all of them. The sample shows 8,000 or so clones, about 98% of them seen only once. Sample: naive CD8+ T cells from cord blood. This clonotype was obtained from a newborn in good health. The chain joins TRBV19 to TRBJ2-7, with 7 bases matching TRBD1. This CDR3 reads CASSIGQGWSEQYF. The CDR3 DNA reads TGTGCCAGTAGTATAGGACAGGGTTGGTCCGAGCAGTACTTC.